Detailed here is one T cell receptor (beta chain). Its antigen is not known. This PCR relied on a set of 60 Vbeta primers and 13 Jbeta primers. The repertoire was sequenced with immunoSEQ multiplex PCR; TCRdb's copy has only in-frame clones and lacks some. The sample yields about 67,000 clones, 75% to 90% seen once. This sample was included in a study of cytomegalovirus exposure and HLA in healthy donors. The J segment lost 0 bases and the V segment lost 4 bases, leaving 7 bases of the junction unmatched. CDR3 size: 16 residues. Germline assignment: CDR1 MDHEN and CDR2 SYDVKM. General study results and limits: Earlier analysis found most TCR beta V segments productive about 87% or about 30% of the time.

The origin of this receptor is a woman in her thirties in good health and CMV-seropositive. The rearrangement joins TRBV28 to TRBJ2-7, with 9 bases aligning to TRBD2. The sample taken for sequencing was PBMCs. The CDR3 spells CASSSLAGRHSYEQYF. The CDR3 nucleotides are TGTGCCAGCAGTTCCCTAGCGGGACGGCACTCCTACGAGCAGTACTTC. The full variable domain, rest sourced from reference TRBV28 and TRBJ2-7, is DVKVTQSSRYLVKRTGEKVFLECVQDMDHENMFWYRQDPGLGLRLIYFSYDVKMKEKGDIPEGYSVSREKKERFSLILESASTNQTSMYLCASSSLAGRHSYEQYFGPGTRLTVT.